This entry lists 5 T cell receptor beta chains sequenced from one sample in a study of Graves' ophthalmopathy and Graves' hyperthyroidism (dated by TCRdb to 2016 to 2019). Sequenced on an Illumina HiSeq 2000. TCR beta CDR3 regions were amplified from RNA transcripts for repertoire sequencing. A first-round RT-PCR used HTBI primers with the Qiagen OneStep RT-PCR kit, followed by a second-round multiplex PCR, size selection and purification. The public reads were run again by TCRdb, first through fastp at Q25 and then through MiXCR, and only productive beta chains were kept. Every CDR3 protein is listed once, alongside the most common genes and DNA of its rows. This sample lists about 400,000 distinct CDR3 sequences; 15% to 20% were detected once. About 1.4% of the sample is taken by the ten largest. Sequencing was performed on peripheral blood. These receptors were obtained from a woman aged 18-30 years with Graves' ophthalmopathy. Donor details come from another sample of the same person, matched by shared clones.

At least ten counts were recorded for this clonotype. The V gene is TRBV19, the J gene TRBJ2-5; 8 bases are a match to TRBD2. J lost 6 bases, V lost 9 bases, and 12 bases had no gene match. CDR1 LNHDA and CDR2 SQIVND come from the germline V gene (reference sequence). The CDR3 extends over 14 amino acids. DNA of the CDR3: TGTGCCAGCGCTCCTGGGAGCGGGGGACAGACCCAGTACTTC. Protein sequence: CASAPGSGGQTQYF. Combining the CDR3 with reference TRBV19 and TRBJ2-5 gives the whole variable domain DGGITQSPKYLFRKEGQNVTLSCEQNLNHDAMYWYRQDPGQGLRLIYYSQIVNDFQKGDIAEGYSVSREKKESFPLTVTSAQKNPTAFYLCASAPGSGGQTQYFGPGTRLLVL.

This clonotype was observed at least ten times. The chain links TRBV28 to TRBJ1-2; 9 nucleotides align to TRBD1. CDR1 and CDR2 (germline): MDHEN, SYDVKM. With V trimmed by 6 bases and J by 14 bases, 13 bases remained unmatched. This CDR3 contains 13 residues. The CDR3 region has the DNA TGTGCCAGCAGCTCCGGGACAGGGCCCCTGATGACCTTC. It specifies CASSSGTGPLMTF.

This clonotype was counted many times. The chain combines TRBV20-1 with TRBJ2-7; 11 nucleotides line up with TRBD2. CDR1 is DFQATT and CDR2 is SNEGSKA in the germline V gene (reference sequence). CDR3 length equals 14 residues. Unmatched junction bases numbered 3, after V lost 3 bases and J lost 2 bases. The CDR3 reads CSASSSGRAYEQYF. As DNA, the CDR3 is TGCAGTGCTAGTAGTAGCGGGAGGGCCTACGAGCAGTACTTC.

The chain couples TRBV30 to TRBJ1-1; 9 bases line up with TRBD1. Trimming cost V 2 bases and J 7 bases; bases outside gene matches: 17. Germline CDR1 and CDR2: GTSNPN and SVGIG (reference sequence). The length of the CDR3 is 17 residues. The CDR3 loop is CAWSTGTGSAGTGEAFF. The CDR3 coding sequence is TGTGCCTGGAGTACCGGGACAGGGTCAGCGGGTACTGGTGAAGCTTTCTTT.

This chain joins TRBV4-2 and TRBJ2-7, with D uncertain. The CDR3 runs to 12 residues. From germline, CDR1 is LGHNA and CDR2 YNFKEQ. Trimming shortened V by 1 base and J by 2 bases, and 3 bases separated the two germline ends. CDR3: CASSQVPYEQYF. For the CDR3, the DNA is TGTGCCAGCAGCCAAGTCCCCTACGAGCAGTACTTC.